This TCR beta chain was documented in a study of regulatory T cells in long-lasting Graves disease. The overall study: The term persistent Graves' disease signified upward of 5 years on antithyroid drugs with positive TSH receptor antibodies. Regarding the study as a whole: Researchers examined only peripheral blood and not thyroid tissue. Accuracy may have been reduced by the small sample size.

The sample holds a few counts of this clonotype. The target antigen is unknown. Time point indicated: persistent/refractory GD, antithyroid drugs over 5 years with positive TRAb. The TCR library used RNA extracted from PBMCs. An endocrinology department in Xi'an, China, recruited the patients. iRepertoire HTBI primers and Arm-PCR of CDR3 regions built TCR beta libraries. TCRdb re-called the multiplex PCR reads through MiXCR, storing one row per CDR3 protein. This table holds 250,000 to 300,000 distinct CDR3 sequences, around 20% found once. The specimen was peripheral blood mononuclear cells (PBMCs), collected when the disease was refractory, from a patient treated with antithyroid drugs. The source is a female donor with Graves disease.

The CDR3 DNA sequence: TGTGCCAGCTCCCCGACAGGGGCCAACGTCCTGACTTTC. Protein: CASSPTGANVLTF. The chain carries TRBV25-1 and TRBJ2-6; D gene ambiguous. The CDR3 is 13 amino acids. Germline assignment: CDR1 MGHDK and CDR2 SYGVNS. The ends were cut back, 8 bases at V and 4 bases at J, with 9 bases in the middle.